What follows are 12 T cell receptor beta chains derived from one specimen sequenced in a study of T-cell memory formation after mild COVID-19. From the 5' RACE reads, TCRdb called clonotypes with MiXCR, one entry per CDR3 protein. The top ten hold approximately 12% of the sample, which has about 47,000 distinct CDR3 sequences, roughly 9.8% seen once. The sequencing input was PBMCs or a T cell subset sorted from them (not recorded which). The receptors come from an adult woman who had mild COVID-19 (a few samples of this study predate the infection). Cell type and time point are not known.

This chain links TRBV25-1 with TRBJ2-2, with 16 bases aligning to TRBD2. J lost 5 bases, V lost 6 bases, and 24 bases had no gene match. The germline V gene encodes CDR1 MGHDK and CDR2 SYGVNS. The CDR3 is 23 amino acids. DNA of the CDR3: TGTGCCAGCAGCCAAACATACCCCGGGACTAGCGGGGGGGCTAATACTGGTACCGGGGAGCTGTTTTTT. Translation: CASSQTYPGTSGGANTGTGELFF.

This clonotype was detected many times. The V call is TRBV28, the J call TRBJ2-2; no clear D. V shed 3 bases and J shed 6 bases, with 5 bases lying between them. CDR1 is MDHEN, CDR2 SYDVKM, per germline. CDR3 length: 12 amino acids. The CDR3 DNA is TGTGCCAGCAGTTTGGGCGCCGGGGAGCTGTTTTTT. Translated: CASSLGAGELFF.

The V and J genes are TRBV4-1 and TRBJ1-4; no firm D call. Germline values: CDR1 MGHRA, CDR2 YSYEKL. The CDR3 length is 14 residues. Trimming shortened V by 4 bases and J by 3 bases, and 9 bases separated the two germline ends. The CDR3 loop reads CASSPDRANEKLFF. The CDR3 DNA follows: TGCGCCAGCAGCCCGGATAGGGCTAATGAAAAACTGTTTTTT.

In its sample, this clonotype was seen a few times. The chain recombines TRBV7-2 with TRBJ1-1; no clear D. The CDR3 runs 12 residues. CDR1 is SGHTA, CDR2 FQGNSA, per germline. V was cut by 4 bases and J by 10 bases, with 13 bases left in between. CDR3 sequence: CASSSSGYGAFF. Written as DNA, the CDR3 is TGTGCCAGCAGCTCGTCCGGGTATGGAGCTTTCTTT.

V and J are TRBV11-1 and TRBJ1-2, with a tentative D call TRBD1 (6 bases). The CDR3 extends over 15 amino acids. V was clipped by 5 bases and J by 5 bases, with 18 bases between them. Germline V CDR1 and CDR2: SGHAT, FQDESV (reference sequence). CDR3 in amino acids: CASSQTTGTPYGYTF. In DNA form, the CDR3 reads TGTGCCAGCAGCCAGACGACAGGTACCCCTTATGGCTACACCTTC.

This clonotype was counted at least ten times. The chain recombines TRBV5-1 with TRBJ2-7, with unresolved D. Trimming took 2 bases from V and 4 from J, leaving 7 bases between them. The CDR3 runs to 12 residues. Germline assignment: CDR1 SGHRS and CDR2 YFSETQ. Here the CDR3 DNA reads TGCGCCAGCAGCTTCAGCGCGTACGAGCAGTACTTC. It codes for CASSFSAYEQYF.

V usage is TRBV15 and J usage is TRBJ2-5; D is uncertain. Per germline, CDR1 LNHNV and CDR2 YYDKDF (reference sequence). The CDR3 is made up of 16 amino acids. The ends were cut back, 1 base at V and 2 bases at J, with 14 bases in the middle. The CDR3 here is CATSRVAVTRQETQYF. For the CDR3, the DNA is TGTGCCACCAGCAGAGTGGCGGTCACCAGACAAGAGACCCAGTACTTC.

The chain uses TRBV9 and TRBJ2-2; 9 bases map to TRBD1. Germline trimming cut 6 bases from V and 2 bases from J; bases unmatched to any gene: 11. CDR1 is SGDLS, CDR2 YYNGEE, per germline. This CDR3 comprises 17 residues. The CDR3 reads CASNSAPGQGNTGELFF. CDR3 bases: TGTGCCAGCAACTCCGCACCGGGACAGGGAAACACCGGGGAGCTGTTTTTT.

The rearrangement links TRBV7-3 to TRBJ1-4; D not certain. The CDR3 covers 13 residues. Germline CDR1 is SGHTA and CDR2 is FQGTGA. V was shortened by 4 bases and J by 5 bases, with 8 bases between the two germline ends. This chain's CDR3 is CASSSSNNEKLFF. The CDR3 DNA is TGTGCCAGCAGCTCGAGTAACAATGAAAAACTGTTTTTT.

Ten or more counts support this clonotype. The chain carries TRBV18 and TRBJ2-2; no clear D gene. Germline CDR1 is KGHSH and CDR2 is LQKENI. Deletions cut 1 base from V and 5 bases from J, with 20 bases between. There are 18 residues in the CDR3. CDR3 DNA: TGTGCCAGCTCACCACTCACTTCACGATTCCCCCGTACCGGGGAGCTGTTTTTT. Amino acid sequence: CASSPLTSRFPRTGELFF. Full variable domain (outside the CDR3, taken from reference TRBV18 and TRBJ2-2): NAGVMQNPRHLVRRRGQEARLRCSPMKGHSHVYWYRQLPEEGLKFMVYLQKENIIDESGMPKERFSAEFPKEGPSILRIQQVVRGDSAAYFCASSPLTSRFPRTGELFFGEGSRLTVL.

The chain combines TRBV4-3 with TRBJ2-6; D may be TRBD2 (5 bases). This CDR3 has 16 residues. Trimming removed 4 bases from V and 0 bases from J, with 10 bases in between. CDR1 and CDR2 (germline): LGHNA, YSLEER. CDR3 loop: CASSPGVGSGANVLTF. The CDR3 nucleotides read TGCGCCAGCAGCCCCGGGGTAGGCTCTGGGGCCAACGTCCTGACTTTC.

J is TRBJ2-3 and V is TRBV20-1; TRBD2 aligns across 13 bases. CDR1 is DFQATT, CDR2 SNEGSKA, per germline (reference sequence). This CDR3 contains 14 residues. Trimming removed 3 bases from V and 12 bases from J; junction bases left unmatched: 9. CDR3 region: CSASPQLAGGPQYF. The CDR3, as DNA: TGCAGTGCTAGCCCACAACTAGCGGGGGGGCCTCAGTATTTT.